The present TCR beta chain was sequenced within a study of T cell repertoires in cytomegalovirus infection. Using its own MiXCR run on the reads, TCRdb lists one record per CDR3 protein. Among over 250,000 distinct CDR3 sequences listed, more than 20% were seen once. This clonotype has a count of ten or more. This sequence originates from a human donor in good health (CMV status not recorded). Some clones in this sample may be carry-over from other donors' samples. Sequencing was carried out using PBMCs.

CDR3 nucleotides: TGTGCCAGCAGTCTTAGCACTGAAGCTTTCTTT. Translation gives CASSLSTEAFF. This chain uses TRBV12-3 or TRBV12-4 with TRBJ1-1; D ambiguous. Trimming cost V 5 bases and J 4 bases, with 5 bases left between them. There are 11 residues in the CDR3.